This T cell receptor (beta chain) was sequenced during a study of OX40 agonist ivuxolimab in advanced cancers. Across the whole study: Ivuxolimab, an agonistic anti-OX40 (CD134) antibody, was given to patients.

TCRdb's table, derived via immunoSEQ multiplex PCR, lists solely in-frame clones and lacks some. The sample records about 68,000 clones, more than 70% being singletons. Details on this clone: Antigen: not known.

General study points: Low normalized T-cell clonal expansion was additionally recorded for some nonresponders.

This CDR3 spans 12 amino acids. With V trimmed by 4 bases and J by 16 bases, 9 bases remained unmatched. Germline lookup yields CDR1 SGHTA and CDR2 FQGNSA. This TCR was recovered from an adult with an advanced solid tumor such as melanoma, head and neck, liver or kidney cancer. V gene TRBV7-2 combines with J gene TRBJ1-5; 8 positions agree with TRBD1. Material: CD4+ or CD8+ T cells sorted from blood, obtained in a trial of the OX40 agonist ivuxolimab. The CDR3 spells CASSSDRGRQHF. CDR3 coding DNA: TGTGCCAGCAGCTCCGACAGGGGAAGACAACATTTT.